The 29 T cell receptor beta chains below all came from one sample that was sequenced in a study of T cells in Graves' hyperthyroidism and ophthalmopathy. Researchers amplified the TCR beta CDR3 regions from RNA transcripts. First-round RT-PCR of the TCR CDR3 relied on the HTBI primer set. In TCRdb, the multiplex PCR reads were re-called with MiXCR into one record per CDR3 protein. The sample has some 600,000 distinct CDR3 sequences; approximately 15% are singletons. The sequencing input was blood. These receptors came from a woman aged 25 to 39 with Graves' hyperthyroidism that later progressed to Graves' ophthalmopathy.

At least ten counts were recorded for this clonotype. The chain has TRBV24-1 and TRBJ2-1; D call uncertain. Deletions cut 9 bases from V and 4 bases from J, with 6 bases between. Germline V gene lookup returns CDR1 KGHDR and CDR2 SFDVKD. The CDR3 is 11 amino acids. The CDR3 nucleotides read TGTGCCACCGGGGAATACAATGAGCAGTTCTTC. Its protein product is CATGEYNEQFF.

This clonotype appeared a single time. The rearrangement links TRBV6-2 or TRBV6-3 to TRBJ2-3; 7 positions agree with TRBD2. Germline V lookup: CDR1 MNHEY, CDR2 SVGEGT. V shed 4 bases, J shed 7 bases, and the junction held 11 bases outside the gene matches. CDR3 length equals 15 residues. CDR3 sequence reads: CASSSAGVSTNTQYF. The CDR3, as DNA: TGTGCCAGCAGTTCGGCGGGAGTGAGCACGAATACGCAGTATTTT.

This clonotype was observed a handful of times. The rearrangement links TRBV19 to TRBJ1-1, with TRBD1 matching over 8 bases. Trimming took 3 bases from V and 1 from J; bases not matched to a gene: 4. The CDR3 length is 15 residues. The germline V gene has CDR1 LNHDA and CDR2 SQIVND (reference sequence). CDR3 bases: TGTGCCAGTAGTATTGGGACAGGTACGAACACTGAAGCTTTCTTT. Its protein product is CASSIGTGTNTEAFF.

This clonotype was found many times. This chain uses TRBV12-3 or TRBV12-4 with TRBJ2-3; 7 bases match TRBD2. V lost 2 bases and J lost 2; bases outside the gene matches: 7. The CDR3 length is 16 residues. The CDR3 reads CASSLMAGVSTDTQYF. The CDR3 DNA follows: TGTGCCAGCAGTTTAATGGCGGGAGTCTCCACAGATACGCAGTATTTT.

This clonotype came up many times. The CDR3 region is CASSFGLAGEADTQYF. DNA for the CDR3: TGCGCCAGCAGCTTTGGACTAGCGGGAGAGGCAGATACGCAGTATTTT. This chain joins TRBV5-1 and TRBJ2-3; 13 bases map to TRBD2. V was pared by 2 bases and J by 4 bases, with 4 bases of the junction left unmatched. The CDR3 covers 16 residues. Germline values: CDR1 SGHRS, CDR2 YFSETQ. Looking up the rest from reference TRBV5-1 and TRBJ2-3 gives the full variable domain: KAGVTQTPRYLIKTRGQQVTLSCSPISGHRSVSWYQQTPGQGLQFLFEYFSETQRNKGNFPGRFSGRQFSNSRSEMNVSTLELGDSALYLCASSFGLAGEADTQYFGPGTRLTVL.

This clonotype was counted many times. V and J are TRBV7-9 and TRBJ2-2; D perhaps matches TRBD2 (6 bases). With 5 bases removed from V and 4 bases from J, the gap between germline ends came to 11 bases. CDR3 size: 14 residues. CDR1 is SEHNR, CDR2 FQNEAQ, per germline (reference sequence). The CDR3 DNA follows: TGTGCCAGCAGCGGACTACCGATCACCGGGGAGCTGTTTTTT. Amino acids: CASSGLPITGELFF.

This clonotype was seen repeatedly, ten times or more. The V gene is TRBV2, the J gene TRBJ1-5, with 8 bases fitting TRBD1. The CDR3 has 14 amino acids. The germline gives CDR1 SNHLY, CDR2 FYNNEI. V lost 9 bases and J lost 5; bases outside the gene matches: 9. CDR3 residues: CASSGQGQDQPQHF. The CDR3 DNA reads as TGTGCCAGTAGCGGACAGGGACAAGATCAGCCCCAGCATTTT.

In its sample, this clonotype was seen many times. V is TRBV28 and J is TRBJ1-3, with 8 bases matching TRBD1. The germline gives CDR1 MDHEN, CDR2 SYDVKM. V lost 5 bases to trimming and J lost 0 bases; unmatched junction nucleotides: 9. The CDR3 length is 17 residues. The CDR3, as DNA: TGTGCCAGCAGTCCAGGGGGCATAGGGAGCTCTGGAAACACCATATATTTT. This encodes CASSPGGIGSSGNTIYF.

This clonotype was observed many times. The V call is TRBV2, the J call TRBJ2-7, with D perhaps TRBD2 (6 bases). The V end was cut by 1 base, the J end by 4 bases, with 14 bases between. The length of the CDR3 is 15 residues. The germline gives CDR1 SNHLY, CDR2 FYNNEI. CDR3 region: CASSEVSGSQYEQYF. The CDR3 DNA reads TGTGCCAGCAGTGAAGTAAGCGGGTCTCAGTACGAGCAGTACTTC.

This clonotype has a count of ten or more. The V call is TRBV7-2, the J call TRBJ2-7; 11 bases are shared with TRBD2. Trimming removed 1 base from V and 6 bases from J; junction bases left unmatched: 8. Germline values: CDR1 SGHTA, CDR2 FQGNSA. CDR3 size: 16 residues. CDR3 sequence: CASSLGQLAGESEQYF. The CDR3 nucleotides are TGTGCCAGCAGCTTAGGCCAACTAGCGGGAGAATCCGAGCAGTACTTC.

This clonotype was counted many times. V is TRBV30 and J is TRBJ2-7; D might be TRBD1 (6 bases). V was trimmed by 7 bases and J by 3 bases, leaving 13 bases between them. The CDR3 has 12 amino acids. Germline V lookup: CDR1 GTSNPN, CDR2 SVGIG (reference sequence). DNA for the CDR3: TGTGCCTCCCTCTGGACAGACTACGAGCAGTACTTC. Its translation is CASLWTDYEQYF.

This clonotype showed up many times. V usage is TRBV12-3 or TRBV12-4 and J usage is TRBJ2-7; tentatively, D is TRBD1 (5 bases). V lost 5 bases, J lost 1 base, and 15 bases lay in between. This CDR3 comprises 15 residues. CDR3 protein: CASSHFPAGSYEQYF. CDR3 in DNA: TGTGCCAGCAGTCATTTCCCCGCAGGGTCCTACGAGCAGTACTTC.

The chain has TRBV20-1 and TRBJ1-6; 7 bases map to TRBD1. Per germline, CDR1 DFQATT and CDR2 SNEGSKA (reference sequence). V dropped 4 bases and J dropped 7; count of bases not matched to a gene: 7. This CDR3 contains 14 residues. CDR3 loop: CSAISGTENSPLHF. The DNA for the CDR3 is TGCAGTGCTATCTCCGGGACAGAGAATTCACCCCTCCACTTT.

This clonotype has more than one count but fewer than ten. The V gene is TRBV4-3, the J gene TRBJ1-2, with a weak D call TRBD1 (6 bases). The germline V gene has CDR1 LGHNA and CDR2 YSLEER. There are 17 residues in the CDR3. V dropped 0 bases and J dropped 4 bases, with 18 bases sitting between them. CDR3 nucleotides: TGCGCCAGCAGCCAAGATCGTCTTGTGAGGGGGTCCTATGGCTACACCTTC. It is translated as CASSQDRLVRGSYGYTF.

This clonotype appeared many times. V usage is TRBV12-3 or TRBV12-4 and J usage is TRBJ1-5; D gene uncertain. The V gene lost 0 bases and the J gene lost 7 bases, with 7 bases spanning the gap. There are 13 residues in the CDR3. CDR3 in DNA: TGTGCCAGCAGTTTAGCCTCGGGCCAGCCCCAGCATTTT. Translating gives CASSLASGQPQHF.

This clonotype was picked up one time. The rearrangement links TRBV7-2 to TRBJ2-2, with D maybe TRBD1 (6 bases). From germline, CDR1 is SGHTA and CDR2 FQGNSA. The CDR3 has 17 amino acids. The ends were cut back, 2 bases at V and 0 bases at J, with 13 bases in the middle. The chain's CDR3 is CASSLPLDRANTGELFF. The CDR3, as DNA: TGTGCCAGCAGCTTACCACTGGACAGAGCGAACACCGGGGAGCTGTTTTTT.

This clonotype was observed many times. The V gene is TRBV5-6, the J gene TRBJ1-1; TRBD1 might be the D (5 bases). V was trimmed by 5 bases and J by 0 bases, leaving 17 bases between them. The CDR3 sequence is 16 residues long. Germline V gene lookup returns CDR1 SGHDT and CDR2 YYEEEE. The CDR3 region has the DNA TGTGCCAGCAGACACCGTCTGGGGCCGATGAACACTGAAGCTTTCTTT. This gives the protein CASRHRLGPMNTEAFF.

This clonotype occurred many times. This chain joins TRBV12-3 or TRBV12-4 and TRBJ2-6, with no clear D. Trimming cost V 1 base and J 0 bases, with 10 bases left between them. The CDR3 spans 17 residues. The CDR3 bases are TGTGCCAGCAGTTTAGAGAGCTCAAGCTCTGGGGCCAACGTCCTGACTTTC. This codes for CASSLESSSSGANVLTF.

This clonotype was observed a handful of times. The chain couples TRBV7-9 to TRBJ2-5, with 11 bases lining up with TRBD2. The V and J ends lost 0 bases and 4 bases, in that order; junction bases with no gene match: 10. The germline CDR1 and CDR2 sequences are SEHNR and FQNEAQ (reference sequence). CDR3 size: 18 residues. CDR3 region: CASSLAASLAGGTETQYF. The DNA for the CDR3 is TGTGCCAGCAGCTTAGCTGCGTCGCTAGCGGGAGGCACAGAGACCCAGTACTTC.

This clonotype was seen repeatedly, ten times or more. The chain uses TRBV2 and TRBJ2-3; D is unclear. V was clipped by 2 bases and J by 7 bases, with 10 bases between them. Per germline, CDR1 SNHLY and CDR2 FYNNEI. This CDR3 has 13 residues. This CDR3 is CASSEQERNTQYF. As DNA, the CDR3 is TGTGCCAGCAGTGAACAGGAACGAAATACGCAGTATTTT.

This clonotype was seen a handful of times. In DNA form, the CDR3 reads TGCAGCGTTATCAAGGTCAGCGAGCAGTTCTTC. The encoded protein is CSVIKVSEQFF. This chain links TRBV29-1 with TRBJ2-1, with no clear D. V lost 5 bases and J lost 10, with 12 bases in between. Germline assignment: CDR1 SQVTM and CDR2 ANQGSEA. The CDR3 is 11 amino acids.

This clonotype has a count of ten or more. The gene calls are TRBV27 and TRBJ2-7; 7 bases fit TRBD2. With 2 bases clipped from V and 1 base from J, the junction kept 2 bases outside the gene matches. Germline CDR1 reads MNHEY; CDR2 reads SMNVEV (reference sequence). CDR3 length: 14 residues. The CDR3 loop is CASSLPGGSYEQYF. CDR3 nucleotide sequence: TGTGCCAGCAGTTTACCGGGAGGATCCTACGAGCAGTACTTC.

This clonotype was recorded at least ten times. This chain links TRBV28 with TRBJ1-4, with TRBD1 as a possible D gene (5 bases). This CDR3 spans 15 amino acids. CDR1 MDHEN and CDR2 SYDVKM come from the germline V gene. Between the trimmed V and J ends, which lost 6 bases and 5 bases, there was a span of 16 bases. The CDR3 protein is CASSSPQGRNEKLFF. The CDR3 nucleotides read TGTGCCAGCAGCTCCCCCCAGGGAAGAAATGAAAAACTGTTTTTT.

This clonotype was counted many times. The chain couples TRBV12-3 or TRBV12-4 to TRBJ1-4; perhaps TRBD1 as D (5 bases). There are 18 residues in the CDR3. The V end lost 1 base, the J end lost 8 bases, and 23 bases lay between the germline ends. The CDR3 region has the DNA TGTGCCAGCAGTTTAGAAAAAGGGGTCCCTCCCTTTCGGGAAAAACTGTTTTTT. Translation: CASSLEKGVPPFREKLFF.

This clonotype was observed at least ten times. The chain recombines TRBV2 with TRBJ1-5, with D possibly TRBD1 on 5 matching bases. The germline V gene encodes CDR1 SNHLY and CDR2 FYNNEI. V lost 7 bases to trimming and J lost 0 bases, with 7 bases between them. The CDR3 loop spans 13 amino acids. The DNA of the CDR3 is TGTGCCAGCACCAGGGTTAGCAATCAGCCCCAGCATTTT. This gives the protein CASTRVSNQPQHF.

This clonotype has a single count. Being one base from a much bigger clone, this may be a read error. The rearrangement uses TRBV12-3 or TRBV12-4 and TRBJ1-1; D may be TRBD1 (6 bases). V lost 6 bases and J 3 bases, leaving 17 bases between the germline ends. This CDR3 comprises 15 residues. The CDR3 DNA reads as TGTGCCAGCAGACGGGGCAGGGGTATACACACTGAAGCTTTCTTT. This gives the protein CASRRGRGIHTEAFF.

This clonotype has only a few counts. The CDR3 is CASSHPGLAGEAQYF. DNA for the CDR3: TGTGCCAGCAGCCATCCGGGACTAGCGGGAGAGGCGCAGTATTTT. The chain recombines TRBV3-1 with TRBJ2-3, with 14 bases lining up with TRBD2. Germline V gene data show CDR1 as LGHDT and CDR2 as YNNKEL (reference sequence). The CDR3 contains 15 residues. J was trimmed by 10 bases and V by 3 bases; bases with no gene match: 6.

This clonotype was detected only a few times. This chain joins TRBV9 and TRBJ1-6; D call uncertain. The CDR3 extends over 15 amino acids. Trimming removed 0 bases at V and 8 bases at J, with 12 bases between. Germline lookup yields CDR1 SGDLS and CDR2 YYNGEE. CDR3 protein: CASSVGEWADSPLHF. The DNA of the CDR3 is TGTGCCAGCAGCGTAGGGGAATGGGCGGATTCACCCCTCCACTTT.

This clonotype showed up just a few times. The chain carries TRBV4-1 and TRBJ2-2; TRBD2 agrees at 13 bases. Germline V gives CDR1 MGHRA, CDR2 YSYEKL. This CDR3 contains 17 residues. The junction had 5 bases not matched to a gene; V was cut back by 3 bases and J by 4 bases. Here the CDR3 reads CASSQGLAGSGTGELFF. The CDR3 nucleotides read TGCGCCAGCAGCCAGGGACTAGCGGGGTCGGGCACCGGGGAGCTGTTTTTT.